This T cell receptor beta chain comes out of a study of glioma-infiltrating T cells. Whole-study results and caveats: Non-neoplastic patients had below-expected tissue-blood divergence, while all gliomas exceeded expectation.

Amplification of TCR alpha and beta CDR3 regions from RNA used iRepertoire nested multiplex PCR. TCRdb reanalysed the multiplex PCR reads using MiXCR and keeps one entry per CDR3 protein. The data contain roughly 190,000 distinct CDR3 sequences, 30% to 40% of them singletons. At least ten counts were recorded for this clonotype. Its antigen is not identified. Germline lookup yields CDR1 KGHDR and CDR2 SFDVKD. The V gene lost 6 bases and the J gene lost 3 bases, with 8 bases spanning the gap. This CDR3 is 13 amino acids long. V gene TRBV24-1 combines with J gene TRBJ1-5; D gene ambiguous. Sequencing was done on a sample of glioma tissue, nonneoplastic brain tissue, or PBMCs (not recorded which). The receptor was isolated from a human donor with low-grade glioma or glioblastoma, undergoing nonglioma brain surgery, or in good health (not recorded which). Written as DNA, the CDR3 is TGTGCCACCAGTCGCGGGATCAATCAGCCCCAGCATTTT. This gives the protein CATSRGINQPQHF.